This T cell receptor (beta chain) was retrieved from a study of cytomegalovirus exposure and HLA in healthy donors. Study findings and constraints: In terms of immune exposure information, only CMV serostatus was available. DRB1 had the most TCR associations and HLA-C the fewest, a later analysis found, with rates varying by HLA locus. In a later analysis, CMV-associated beta chains were mostly HLA-associated, it appeared. A later analysis reportedly found fewer N-insertions in an Asian-associated ancestry cluster than the approximately 660-donor mean.

For this clone: Its target is not known.

The CDR3 length is 14 residues. Trimming took 4 bases from V and 3 from J, leaving 13 bases between them. The germline CDR1 and CDR2 sequences are SEHNR and FQNEAQ (reference sequence). PCR amplification relied on 60 Vbeta primers (plus 13 Jbeta primers). The assay was immunoSEQ multiplex PCR, and TCRdb's table has in-frame clones only and misses some. The sample shows some 110,000 clones, and under 7% sits with its ten largest clones. This clonotype was sampled from a man aged 35 to 55 in good health and CMV-seropositive. The sequencing sample was made of PBMCs. This chain uses TRBV7-9 with TRBJ2-7; possibly TRBD1 for D (5 bases). CDR3 residues: CASSSDTAGYEQYF. The DNA for the CDR3 is TGTGCCAGCAGCTCGGACACGGCCGGCTACGAGCAGTACTTC. Together with reference TRBV7-9 and TRBJ2-7, the CDR3 gives the full variable domain: DTGVSQNPRHKITKRGQNVTFRCDPISEHNRLYWYRQTLGQGPEFLTYFQNEAQLEKSRLLSDRFSAERPKGSFSTLEIQRTEQGDSAMYLCASSSDTAGYEQYFGPGTRLTVT.